This T cell receptor beta chain was identified in a study of cytomegalovirus exposure and HLA in healthy donors. The CDR3 sequence is 15 residues long. The junction had 8 bases not matched to a gene; V was cut back by 5 bases and J by 6 bases. Germline V gene sequence: CDR1 SGHTA, CDR2 FQGTGA. The table came from immunoSEQ multiplex PCR; TCRdb's copy has only in-frame clones and leaves some out. The data show tens of thousands of clones, 90% to 95% seen once. The chain has TRBV7-3 and TRBJ2-1; 9 positions match TRBD1. Input material: PBMCs. The receptor was isolated from a woman aged 30 to 39 in good health and CMV-seronegative. DNA of the CDR3: TGTGCCAGCAGCCCCAACAGGGGGCTTTCCAATGAGCAGTTCTTC. It yields the protein CASSPNRGLSNEQFF.